This record looks at one T cell receptor (beta chain) sequence and its context. Its target is unknown. These data originate in a study of T cells expressing NK-cell markers. Study conclusions and caveats: About 1.0-8% of CD8+ T cells in about six donors belonged to dominant NKG2C+ clonotypes. HCMV specificity was not established for the expanded NKG2C+ T cell clones. Where four donors were concerned, these clonotypes also led the CD3+CD56-NKG2C+ fraction.

CDR1 is LGHDT, CDR2 YNNKEL, per germline (reference sequence). This CDR3 region has 12 residues. The cDNA for TCR beta came from 5'RACE template switching with UMIs. TCRdb derives one entry per CDR3 protein from the 5' RACE reads, leaving out DNA. The sample's table shows fewer than 200,000 distinct CDR3 sequences. The clonotype originates from a woman between 18 and 70 years old in good health. The sequencing sample was made of blood T cells: a sorted CD56 or NKG2C T cell subset, CD4+ or CD8+ T cells, or bulk PBMC T cells (not recorded which). The chain links TRBV3-1 to TRBJ2-7. The chain's CDR3 is CASSASTYEQYF.